The next 25 T cell receptor beta chains were all read from a single sample in a study of patients and donors after allogeneic stem cell transplantation. MiXCR was run by TCRdb on the RT-PCR reads, yielding one entry per CDR3 protein. The sample holds fewer than 75,000 distinct CDR3 sequences, about 14% seen once. What was sequenced was blood, either unsorted or a sorted T cell fraction (not recorded which). These receptors were obtained from a human donor who was either an allogeneic HSCT recipient or a stem cell or donor lymphocyte infusion donor (not recorded which). It is not recorded whose cells these are; they may come from a transplant donor.

This clonotype was detected ten times or more. This sequence joins TRBV6-5 and TRBJ1-1; D gene ambiguous. V dropped 2 bases and J dropped 0 bases, with 7 bases sitting between them. This CDR3 has 14 residues. Germline loops: CDR1 MNHEY, CDR2 SVGAGI. The CDR3 bases are TGTGCCAGCAGTTACGTAGGGTTGAACACTGAAGCTTTCTTT. This translates into CASSYVGLNTEAFF.

This clonotype was observed a few times. The V and J genes are TRBV7-9 and TRBJ2-2; D remains ambiguous. Trimming stripped 5 bases from V and 5 bases from J, with 15 bases between. The CDR3 has 15 amino acids. Germline CDR1 is SEHNR and CDR2 is FQNEAQ (reference sequence). The CDR3 here is CASSKRELRTGELFF. In nucleotides, the CDR3 is TGTGCCAGCAGCAAACGAGAGTTGAGAACCGGGGAGCTGTTTTTT.

This chain joins TRBV2 and TRBJ2-5, with D unclear. V was cut by 4 bases and J by 4 bases, with 10 bases left in between. The CDR3 covers 13 residues. Germline CDR1 reads SNHLY; CDR2 reads FYNNEI. CDR3 nucleotides: TGTGCCAGCAGTGGACCCCGAGGAGAGACCCAGTACTTC. Its protein is CASSGPRGETQYF. The entire variable domain, with the rest obtained from reference TRBV2 and TRBJ2-5, is as follows: EPEVTQTPSHQVTQMGQEVILRCVPISNHLYFYWYRQILGQKVEFLVSFYNNEISEKSEIFDDQFSVERPDGSNFTLKIRSTKLEDSAMYFCASSGPRGETQYFGPGTRLLVL.

This clonotype has just a few counts. The rearrangement links TRBV20-1 to TRBJ2-7; D may be TRBD1 (7 bases). Germline CDR1 and CDR2: DFQATT and SNEGSKA (reference sequence). CDR3 length: 17 amino acids. V was trimmed by 5 bases and J by 6 bases, leaving 29 bases between them. The CDR3: CSACSDSSAVQGGEQYF. The DNA of the CDR3 is TGCAGTGCTTGCTCGGACTCCTCGGCTGTTCAGGGGGGCGAGCAGTACTTC.

The sample holds many counts of this clonotype. The chain links TRBV27 to TRBJ1-2; D not resolved. This CDR3 has 14 amino acids. The germline CDR1 and CDR2 sequences are MNHEY and SMNVEV (reference sequence). The V end was cut by 2 bases, the J end by 3 bases, with 10 bases between. As DNA, the CDR3 is TGTGCCAGCAGTTTACGGGGTAGCGACTATGGCTACACCTTC. It translates to CASSLRGSDYGYTF.

This clonotype came up many times. V gene TRBV12-3 or TRBV12-4 combines with J gene TRBJ2-7; D unresolved. Trimming left V 0 bases short and J 6 bases short, with 12 bases between. The CDR3 covers 14 residues. The CDR3 loop is CASSLAQGPFEQYF. The CDR3 DNA is TGTGCCAGCAGTTTAGCGCAAGGTCCTTTCGAGCAGTACTTC.

This clonotype showed up many times. The V gene is TRBV7-2, the J gene TRBJ1-2; D unresolved. Trimming took 2 bases from V and 12 from J, leaving 19 bases between them. This CDR3 has 14 amino acids. Germline loops: CDR1 SGHTA, CDR2 FQGNSA. CDR3 residues: CASSLKIAGSEDTF. DNA for the CDR3: TGTGCCAGCAGCTTAAAAATTGCCGGCTCGGAGGACACCTTC.

About this clonotype itself: A much larger clone differs from this one at a single base, so this may be a read error. This chain links TRBV10-3 with TRBJ1-1, with TRBD1 matching 12 bases. Germline CDR1 reads ENHRY; CDR2 reads SYGVKD. This CDR3 is built from 16 residues. CDR3 bases: TGTGCCAGCCGGGACAGGGGGCTCCGCATGAACTCTGAAGCTTTCTTT. Protein sequence: CASRDRGLRMNSEAFF.

This clonotype has at least ten counts. V and J are TRBV25-1 and TRBJ1-3; D may be TRBD1 (6 bases). Trimming removed 6 bases from V and 0 bases from J, with 12 bases in between. CDR1 is MGHDK and CDR2 is SYGVNS in the germline V gene. This CDR3 is 15 amino acids long. The CDR3: CASREGGVSGNTIYF. Written as DNA, the CDR3 is TGTGCCAGCAGAGAAGGGGGTGTCTCTGGAAACACCATATATTTT.

This clonotype turned up a few times. The genes are TRBV29-1 and TRBJ2-5, with TRBD2 matching over 10 bases. The trim removed 2 bases at V and 2 bases at J, leaving 2 bases unmatched. Germline V gene data show CDR1 as SQVTM and CDR2 as ANQGSEA. The CDR3 has 14 amino acids. The CDR3 nucleotides read TGCAGCGTTGAAACTAGCGGGGCACAAGAGACCCAGTACTTC. Translation gives CSVETSGAQETQYF.

There are a few counts of this clonotype. As DNA, the CDR3 is TGTGCCATCAGTGAGCCGACGACAGCCCAAGAGACCCAGTACTTC. Its translation is CAISEPTTAQETQYF. The J gene is TRBJ2-5, the V gene TRBV10-3, with D tentatively TRBD1 (5 bases). The germline gives CDR1 ENHRY, CDR2 SYGVKD. V was clipped by 2 bases and J by 1 base, with 11 bases between them. CDR3 size: 15 residues.

This clonotype was counted only a few times. The chain recombines TRBV21-1 with TRBJ1-1; the table calls TRBD1, which could not be checked here. TRBV21-1 is termed a pseudogene. This CDR3 is 19 amino acids long. CDR3 nucleotide sequence: TGTGCCAGCACGGATCCCGACTCCGGGACCCTCTATAGTCTCACTGAAGCTTTCTTT. Amino acid sequence: CASTDPDSGTLYSLTEAFF.

The chain links TRBV24-1 to TRBJ2-5; 12 bases are a match to TRBD2. The CDR3 runs 17 residues. The V gene's germline CDR1 is KGHDR and CDR2 SFDVKD. After removal of 4 bases from V and 1 base from J, the junction contained 6 bases not matched to a gene. The CDR3 protein is CATSDSRLAGVQETQYF. The CDR3 DNA reads as TGTGCCACCAGTGACTCTAGACTAGCGGGGGTCCAAGAGACCCAGTACTTC.

In its sample, this clonotype was seen many times. The chain is built from TRBV29-1 and TRBJ1-1, with 7 nucleotides matching TRBD1. Per germline, CDR1 SQVTM and CDR2 ANQGSEA. The CDR3 covers 13 residues. The ends lost 6 bases at V and 5 bases at J; junction bases unmatched: 9. The CDR3 is CSVATGTATEAFF. The CDR3, as DNA: TGCAGCGTAGCGACCGGGACAGCGACTGAAGCTTTCTTT.

This clonotype was seen more than once but under ten times. This rearrangement joins TRBV7-2 to TRBJ2-5; 13 bases are shared with TRBD2. Germline lookup yields CDR1 SGHTA and CDR2 FQGNSA. The CDR3 has 17 residues. V dropped 1 base and J dropped 7; count of bases not matched to a gene: 9. As DNA, the CDR3 is TGTGCCAGCAGCTTAGGTGGACTAGCGGGAGTGAAGAGGACCCAGTACTTC. It yields the protein CASSLGGLAGVKRTQYF.

This chain joins TRBV18 and TRBJ1-1, with D possibly TRBD1 on 5 matching bases. V was clipped by 3 bases and J by 0 bases, with 14 bases between them. Germline loops: CDR1 KGHSH, CDR2 LQKENI. The CDR3 loop spans 16 amino acids. The CDR3 sequence is CASSPFREGLNTEAFF. The CDR3 DNA sequence: TGTGCCAGCTCACCCTTCCGGGAGGGGCTGAACACTGAAGCTTTCTTT.

The chain is built from TRBV5-1 and TRBJ1-2, with TRBD1 as a possible D gene (6 bases). The CDR3 length is 18 residues. CDR1 SGHRS and CDR2 YFSETQ come from the germline V gene. Trimming pared 4 bases from V and 5 bases from J, leaving 27 bases between. The CDR3 spells CASSHPWTDRTPWYGYTF. CDR3 coding DNA: TGCGCCAGCAGCCATCCTTGGACCGACAGGACCCCCTGGTATGGCTACACCTTC.

This clonotype was picked up a small number of times. This chain uses TRBV12-3 or TRBV12-4 with TRBJ2-3; 10 bases line up with TRBD2. There are 15 residues in the CDR3. V shed 5 bases and J 0 bases; nucleotides not matched to a gene: 2. CDR3 nucleotides: TGTGCCAGCAGTCTTAGCGGGAGGAGCACAGATACGCAGTATTTT. Its translation is CASSLSGRSTDTQYF.

V gene TRBV6-1 combines with J gene TRBJ2-3, with D perhaps TRBD1 or TRBD2 (5 bases each). The CDR3 runs to 15 residues. Germline-derived CDR1 and CDR2 are MNHNS and SASEGT. Trimming took 6 bases from V and 0 from J, leaving 13 bases between them. The CDR3 nucleotides read TGTGCCAGCAGCCAAGGGGCTAGCAGCACAGATACGCAGTATTTT. Translated, it gives CASSQGASSTDTQYF.

This clonotype was seen a few times. Compared with germline, one end of the junction differs, possibly owing to a read error. V gene TRBV7-7 combines with J gene TRBJ2-3; 15 bases line up with TRBD2. The CDR3 runs to 19 residues. Germline V gene lookup returns CDR1 SSHAT and CDR2 FNYEAQ (reference sequence). Written as DNA, the CDR3 is TGTGCTAGCAGCTTAGGTGGGACTAGCGGGAGGCCTAGCACAGATACGCAGTATTTT. This encodes CASSLGGTSGRPSTDTQYF.

The genes are TRBV12-3 or TRBV12-4 and TRBJ1-1, with D possibly being TRBD1 (6 bases). The ends were cut back, 5 bases at V and 4 bases at J, with 17 bases in the middle. The CDR3 has 15 residues. The CDR3 nucleotides are TGTGCCAGCAGTGGGGGACAACCCTTGAGCACTGAAGCTTTCTTT. Translated, it gives CASSGGQPLSTEAFF.

The sample holds many counts of this clonotype. The rearrangement uses TRBV5-1 and TRBJ2-2; 14 bases are a match to TRBD2. The CDR3 loop spans 20 amino acids. CDR1 is SGHRS, CDR2 YFSETQ, per germline. Trimming cost V 1 base and J 3 bases; bases outside gene matches: 11. The CDR3 protein is CASSLTPWGLAGVDTGELFF. CDR3 DNA: TGCGCCAGCAGCTTGACTCCCTGGGGACTAGCGGGAGTAGACACCGGGGAGCTGTTTTTT.

V usage is TRBV12-3 or TRBV12-4 and J usage is TRBJ2-1; D remains unclear. This CDR3 is 13 amino acids long. Deletions cut 1 base from V and 5 bases from J, with 6 bases between. CDR3 amino acids: CASSLGPHNEQFF. CDR3 coding DNA: TGTGCCAGCAGTTTAGGCCCCCACAATGAGCAGTTCTTC.

This rearrangement joins TRBV30 to TRBJ1-5; the D gene is possibly TRBD1 (5 bases). This CDR3 has 14 residues. The V end lost 3 bases, the J end lost 5 bases, and 14 bases lay between the germline ends. Per germline, CDR1 GTSNPN and CDR2 SVGIG (reference sequence). In DNA form, the CDR3 reads TGTGCCTGGAGCCTTTTTGGGGGGGATCAGCCCCAGCATTTT. Its translation: CAWSLFGGDQPQHF.

This clonotype showed up just a few times. V gene TRBV12-3 or TRBV12-4 combines with J gene TRBJ2-3, with 9 bases fitting TRBD2. Germline trimming cut 3 bases from V and 6 bases from J; bases unmatched to any gene: 10. The CDR3 runs to 16 residues. The CDR3 DNA reads TGTGCCAGCAGTTTCGAAACTAGCGGGCAAGGGGATACGCAGTATTTT. The encoded protein is CASSFETSGQGDTQYF.